The rows below give T cell receptor beta chains drawn from one sample of a study of shared clonotypes between healthy human individuals. Repertoires were generated with immunoSEQ multiplex PCR, while TCRdb's copy carries only in-frame clones and drops some. The sample lists roughly 2.1 million clones, around 93% occurring once. The sequenced sample was naive CD8+ T cells from PBMCs. These receptors originate from a man aged 18 to 35 in good health. Some clones in this sample may be carry-over from other donors' samples. Each CDR3 is given with its conserved first and last residue. D genes are given only for firm matches. Rows may omit the clone size; those that give it use once, few, many or a size class.

clone_size j_call cdr3_length d_call v_call cdr3_nt cdr3_aa
. TRBJ2-6 16 . TRBV30 TGTGCCTGGAGTGTGGATGACCCCTCGGGGGCCAACGTCCTGACTTTC CAWSVDDPSGANVLTF
. TRBJ1-4 14 . TRBV6-6 TGTGCCAGCAGATTGTGGGAAGGGGATGAAAAACTGTTTTTT CASRLWEGDEKLFF
. TRBJ1-2 12 . TRBV28 TGTGCCAGCAGTCCCAGGGGTGATGGCTACACCTTC CASSPRGDGYTF
once TRBJ1-5 15 TRBD1 TRBV5-1 TGCGCCAGCAGCCTGGGAGGGGGCGCAGGGCAGCCCCAGCATTTT CASSLGGGAGQPQHF
once TRBJ2-7 17 TRBD1 TRBV18 TGTGCCAGCTCACCAGTGGGGGTATGGACAGGGGGCAGCGAGCAGTACTTC CASSPVGVWTGGSEQYF
. TRBJ1-2 16 TRBD1 TRBV27 TGTGCCAGCAGTTTATCGGCGGGACAGGGGCTCTATGGCTACACCTTC CASSLSAGQGLYGYTF
. TRBJ2-1 16 TRBD2 TRBV4-3 TGCGCCAGCAGCGCCGGGACTAGCGGGAGGATGAATGAGCAGTTCTTC CASSAGTSGRMNEQFF
. TRBJ1-2 16 . TRBV27 TGTGCCAGCAACCCCCTGGGACTGACTGGTTGGTATGGCTACACCTTC CASNPLGLTGWYGYTF
. TRBJ1-1 16 TRBD1 TRBV18 TGTGCCAGCTCACCAACCGGAGGGGGCTGGGGCACTGAAGCTTTCTTT CASSPTGGGWGTEAFF
. TRBJ2-3 13 . TRBV6-5 TGTGCCAGCAGTTACTCTCGACGCGATACGCAGTATTTT CASSYSRRDTQYF
. TRBJ2-1 15 TRBD2 TRBV28 TGTGCCAGCACCGGCGGGCTAGCGGCTTACAATGAGCAGTTCTTC CASTGGLAAYNEQFF
. TRBJ2-4 15 TRBD2 TRBV28 TGTGCCAGCACAAACCTGGGGGGGGCCAAAAACATTCAGTACTTC CASTNLGGAKNIQYF
. TRBJ2-3 13 . TRBV5-4 TGTGCCAGCAGCCAGGGCACACACGATACGCAGTATTTT CASSQGTHDTQYF
. TRBJ2-5 16 TRBD1 TRBV27 TGTGCCAGCAGATCCTCGGGACAGGGGGTCCAAGAGACCCAGTACTTC CASRSSGQGVQETQYF
. TRBJ1-1 11 . TRBV11-2 TGTGCCACCAGGGTTAACACTGAAGCTTTCTTT CATRVNTEAFF
. TRBJ2-3 16 . TRBV5-6 TGTGCCAGCAGCTCGCAGCAGGGCCTGAGGACAGATACGCAGTATTTT CASSSQQGLRTDTQYF
. TRBJ2-3 17 TRBD2 TRBV4-3 TGCGCCAGCAGCCAAGAAACCCAAGCGGGGATTGGAGATACGCAGTATTTT CASSQETQAGIGDTQYF
once TRBJ1-4 16 . TRBV5-1 TGCGCCAGCAGCTTTGATGGGGGGACAACTAATGAAAAACTGTTTTTT CASSFDGGTTNEKLFF
. TRBJ2-7 15 TRBD1 TRBV4-1 TGCGCCAGCAGCCCGCAGACAGGGAACCCCTACGAGCAGTACTTC CASSPQTGNPYEQYF
once TRBJ1-2 14 . TRBV7-9 TGTGCCAGCATAAAAGGGAATTTTACGCGGGGCTACACCTTC CASIKGNFTRGYTF
. TRBJ2-5 12 . TRBV2 TGTGCCAGCAGCGCGTCCTGGGAGGCCCAGTACTTC CASSASWEAQYF
. TRBJ1-2 16 TRBD1 TRBV28 TGTGCCAGCAGCCCCTTCGGGGGACAGGCGACGTATGGCTACACCTTC CASSPFGGQATYGYTF
once TRBJ2-1 13 . TRBV7-3 TGTGCCAGCAGCTTAATCGAGGACAATGAGCAGTTCTTC CASSLIEDNEQFF
. TRBJ2-5 19 TRBD2 TRBV5-1 TGCGCCAGCAGCTTGGGTACATTGACTAGCGGGACGATACAAGAGACCCAGTACTTC CASSLGTLTSGTIQETQYF
. TRBJ2-7 15 TRBD1 TRBV29-1 TGCAGCGTCCTCCACCCCGGGACAGGGGCCTACGAGCAGTACTTC CSVLHPGTGAYEQYF
. TRBJ1-5 14 . TRBV27 TGTGCCAGCAGTTCACTCCTAGGGAATCAGCCCCAGCATTTT CASSSLLGNQPQHF
. TRBJ2-7 16 . TRBV11-2 TGTGCCAGCAGCACCGGGGCCGGGCTAGATGCTTACGAGCAGTACTTC CASSTGAGLDAYEQYF
once TRBJ1-1 15 TRBD1 TRBV19 TGTGCCAGCCTCAGGGACAGGGAAGGGATCACTGAAGCTTTCTTT CASLRDREGITEAFF
. TRBJ2-1 15 . TRBV7-9 TGTGCCAGCAGCCCACTAGCAGGGGACCTCGGGGGGCAGTTCTTC CASSPLAGDLGGQFF
. TRBJ2-7 17 TRBD2 TRBV5-4 TGTGCCAGCAGCTCCCCCGGGGGAGGGCAAACTTCCTACGAGCAGTACTTC CASSSPGGGQTSYEQYF
. TRBJ2-1 14 . TRBV5-6 TGTGCCAGCAGCCTGTCTTGGGGGGACAATGAGCAGTTCTTC CASSLSWGDNEQFF
. TRBJ2-1 16 . TRBV2 TGTGCCAGCAGTGCGAAAGTAAGAGCGGCGGTCAATGAGCAGTTCTTC CASSAKVRAAVNEQFF
. TRBJ2-7 12 . TRBV27 TGTGCCAGCAGTTTCCCGACAGGCGAGCAGTACTTC CASSFPTGEQYF
. TRBJ2-7 15 TRBD1 TRBV10-3 TGTGCCATCAGCCAACAGGGGGCGCGACGGCTCGAGCAGTACTTC CAISQQGARRLEQYF
. TRBJ2-3 14 . TRBV13 TGTGCCAGCAGCTTCCTAGCTCGGACCCGTACGCAGTATTTT CASSFLARTRTQYF
. TRBJ2-2 16 . TRBV15 TGTGCCACCAGCATATGGGCGGGTCCGAACACCGGGGAGCTGTTTTTT CATSIWAGPNTGELFF
. TRBJ1-2 14 . TRBV9 TGTGCCAGCGGCCCCCCGAGTTCTAACTATGGCTACACCTTC CASGPPSSNYGYTF
. TRBJ1-3 15 . TRBV4-3 TGCGCCAGCAGCCAGGGAACAGGGACTGGAAACACCATATATTTT CASSQGTGTGNTIYF
. TRBJ2-4 19 TRBD1 TRBV28 TGTGCCAGCTCAAGTTGGGCTACCGGGACAGGGCTTTCCAAAAACATTCAGTACTTC CASSSWATGTGLSKNIQYF
once TRBJ2-3 16 TRBD2 TRBV2 TGTGCCAGCAGGGCTAGACTAGCGGGAGGGACAGATACGCAGTATTTT CASRARLAGGTDTQYF
. TRBJ2-5 13 . TRBV5-1 TGCGCCAGCATGCTCGGACCTCAAGAGACCCAGTACTTC CASMLGPQETQYF
. TRBJ1-2 10 . TRBV6-5 TGTGCCAGCAGTGACTATGGCTACACCTTC CASSDYGYTF
. TRBJ1-1 13 TRBD1 TRBV25-1 TGTGCCAGCAGGATAACAGGGGGCACTGAAGCTTTCTTT CASRITGGTEAFF
. TRBJ2-1 10 TRBD1 TRBV6-1 TGTGCCAGCGGGCCGGGACAGAGGTTCTTC CASGPGQRFF
. TRBJ2-1 16 TRBD1 TRBV27 TGTGCCAGCAGGATGTCCGGGACAGGGGTACACAATGAGCAGTTCTTC CASRMSGTGVHNEQFF
once TRBJ1-2 15 . TRBV19 TGTGCCAGTAGTCTCCGACTCTCCTTGGTCTATGGCTACACCTTC CASSLRLSLVYGYTF
. TRBJ1-1 16 . TRBV13 TGTGCCAGCAGCGGGGGACAACTAAGTCGTTCCACTGAAGCTTTCTTT CASSGGQLSRSTEAFF
. TRBJ2-1 13 . TRBV11-3 TGTGCCAGCAGCTTGGCAGTAGGAAATGAGCAGTTCTTC CASSLAVGNEQFF
. TRBJ2-7 15 . TRBV6-5 TGTGCCAGCAGTCCGAATACACCGAGCTCCTACGAGCAGTACTTC CASSPNTPSSYEQYF
. TRBJ2-1 16 . TRBV7-8 TGTGCCAGCAGCCAACCTAGGGGGGAGGACTACAATGAGCAGTTCTTC CASSQPRGEDYNEQFF
. TRBJ2-7 16 . TRBV19 TGTGCCAGTAGTATTTCGCCAGGGGCCTCGGTGGACGAGCAGTACTTC CASSISPGASVDEQYF
. TRBJ2-2 15 . TRBV28 TGTGCCAGCAGTGCCCGACTAGTGAACACCGGGGAGCTGTTTTTT CASSARLVNTGELFF
. TRBJ2-7 14 TRBD1 TRBV27 TGTGCCAGCAGTTTAGGGACAGTTTACTACGAGCAGTACTTC CASSLGTVYYEQYF